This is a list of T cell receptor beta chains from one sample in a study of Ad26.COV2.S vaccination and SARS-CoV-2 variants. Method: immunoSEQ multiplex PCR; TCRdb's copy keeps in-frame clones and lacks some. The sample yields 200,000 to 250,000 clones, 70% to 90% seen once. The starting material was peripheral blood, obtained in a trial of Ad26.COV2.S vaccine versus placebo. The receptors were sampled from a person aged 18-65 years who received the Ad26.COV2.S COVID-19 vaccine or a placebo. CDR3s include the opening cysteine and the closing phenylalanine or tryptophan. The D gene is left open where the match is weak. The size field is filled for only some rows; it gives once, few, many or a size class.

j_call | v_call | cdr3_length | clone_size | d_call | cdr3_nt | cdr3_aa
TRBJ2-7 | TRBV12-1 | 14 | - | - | TGTGCCAGCAGCTTTCAAGGGGCGGACGGCGAGCAGTACTTC | CASSFQGADGEQYF
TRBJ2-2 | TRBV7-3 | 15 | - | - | TGTGCCAGCAGCTTAAGCCTAGCAACCTACGGGGAGCTGTTTTTT | CASSLSLATYGELFF
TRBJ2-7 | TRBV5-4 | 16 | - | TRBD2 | TGTGCCAGCAGCCCGACCCAGGGACTAGGCCTTTACGAGCAGTACTTC | CASSPTQGLGLYEQYF
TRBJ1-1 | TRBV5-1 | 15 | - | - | TGCGCCAGCAGCGGCCAGACAACTTCCAACACTGAAGCTTTCTTT | CASSGQTTSNTEAFF
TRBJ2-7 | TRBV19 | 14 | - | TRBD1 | TGTGCCAGTAGTAAGACAGGGCCCCCCTACGAGCAGTACTTC | CASSKTGPPYEQYF
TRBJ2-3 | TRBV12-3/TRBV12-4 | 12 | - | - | TGTGCCAGCAGTGTCGTCTCGGATACGCAGTATTTT | CASSVVSDTQYF
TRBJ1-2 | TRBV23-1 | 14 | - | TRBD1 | TGCGCCAGCAGTCCGGTTCACAGGGGGGATGGCTACACCTTC | CASSPVHRGDGYTF
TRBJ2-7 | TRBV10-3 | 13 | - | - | TGTGCCATCAGTGATCGAACTTCCTACGAGCAGTACTTC | CAISDRTSYEQYF
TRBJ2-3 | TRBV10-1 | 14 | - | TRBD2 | TGCGCCAGCGGACCGGGGGGGATTGGAGATACGCAGTATTTT | CASGPGGIGDTQYF
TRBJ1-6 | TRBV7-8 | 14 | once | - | TGTGCCAGCAGCTTGGGGGATGAGGGATCACCCCTCCACTTT | CASSLGDEGSPLHF
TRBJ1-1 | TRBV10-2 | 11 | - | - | TGCGCCAGCAGTGCCGGAGGAATGGCTTTCTTT | CASSAGGMAFF
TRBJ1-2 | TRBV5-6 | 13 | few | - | TGTGCCAGCAGCCCTGTTCTACTCGGAGGCTACACCTTC | CASSPVLLGGYTF
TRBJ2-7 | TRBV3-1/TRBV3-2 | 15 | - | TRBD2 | TGTGCCAGCAGCCAAGATAGCGGGGGGGTTTACGAGCAGTACTTC | CASSQDSGGVYEQYF
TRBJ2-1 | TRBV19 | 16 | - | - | TGTGCCAGTAGTATGAGGGTTACAACGCCCTACAATGAGCAGTTCTTC | CASSMRVTTPYNEQFF
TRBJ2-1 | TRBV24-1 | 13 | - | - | TGTGCCACCAGTGATTTGCAGCCACATGAGCAGTTCTTC | CATSDLQPHEQFF
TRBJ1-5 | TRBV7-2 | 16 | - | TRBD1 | TGTGCCAGCAGCTTCGGGACAGTTAATAGCAATCAGCCCCAGCATTTT | CASSFGTVNSNQPQHF
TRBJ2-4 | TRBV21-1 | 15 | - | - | TGTGCCAGCAAGGGGTACAGGGGAGAAAAAAACATTCAGTACTTC | CASKGYRGEKNIQYF
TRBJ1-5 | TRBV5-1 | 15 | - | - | TGCGCCAGCAGCTACCGCCAGGGTGTGGCTCAGCCCCAGCATTTT | CASSYRQGVAQPQHF
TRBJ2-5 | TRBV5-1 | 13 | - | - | TGCGCCAGCACGAGCGTTCTCCAAGAGACCCAGTACTTC | CASTSVLQETQYF
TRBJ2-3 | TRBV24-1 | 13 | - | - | TGTGCCGCGGCGAAGGTAGGCACAGATACGCAGTATTTT | CAAAKVGTDTQYF
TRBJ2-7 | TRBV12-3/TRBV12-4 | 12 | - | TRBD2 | TGTGCCAGCAGTACGGGAGGGTACGAGCAGTACTTC | CASSTGGYEQYF
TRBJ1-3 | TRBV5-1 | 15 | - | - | TGCGCCAGCAGCTTGCCAGGGACCTCTGGAAACACCATATATTTT | CASSLPGTSGNTIYF
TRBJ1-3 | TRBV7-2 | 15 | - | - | TGTGCCAGCAGCTTAGGGGGGCAGTCTGGAAACACCATATATTTT | CASSLGGQSGNTIYF
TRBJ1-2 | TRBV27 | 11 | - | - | TGTGCCAACGGGGGGAACTATGGCTACACCTTC | CANGGNYGYTF
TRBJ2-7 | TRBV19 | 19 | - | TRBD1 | TGTGCCAGTGGGCCCCCCCCGGGACAGGGAATAATCTTAACGGACGAGCAGTACTTC | CASGPPPGQGIILTDEQYF
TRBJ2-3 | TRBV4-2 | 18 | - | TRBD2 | TGTGCCAGCAGCCACCCGACTAGCGGGGGTTCTAGCACAGATACGCAGTATTTT | CASSHPTSGGSSTDTQYF
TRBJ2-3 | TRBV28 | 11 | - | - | TGTGCCAGCAGTCGCACAGATACGCAGTATTTT | CASSRTDTQYF
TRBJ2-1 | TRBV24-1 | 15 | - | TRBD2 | TGTGCCACCAGTCCAACTAGCGGGACCTACAATGAGCAGTTCTTC | CATSPTSGTYNEQFF
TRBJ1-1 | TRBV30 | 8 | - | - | TGTGCCTGGGGTGGGGCTTTCTTT | CAWGGAFF
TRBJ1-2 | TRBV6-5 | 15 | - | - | TGTGCCAGCAGTTACAGGGGGGTTGGAACTAATGGCTACACCTTC | CASSYRGVGTNGYTF
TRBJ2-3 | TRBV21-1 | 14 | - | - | TGTGCCAGCAGCAAAGACTTAGTTTCTTATACGCAGTATTTT | CASSKDLVSYTQYF
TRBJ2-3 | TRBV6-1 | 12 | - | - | TGTGCCAGCAGTGAAGTTGGAGATACGCAGTATTTT | CASSEVGDTQYF
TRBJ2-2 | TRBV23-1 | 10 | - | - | TGCGCCAGCAGTCCTGGGGAGCTGTTTTTT | CASSPGELFF